The subject of this entry is one T cell receptor beta chain. One junction end disagrees with the germline gene, perhaps due to a read error. TCRdb reprocessed the 5' RACE reads with MiXCR, giving one entry per CDR3 protein. Of roughly 40,000 distinct CDR3 sequences listed, approximately 20% are singletons. Per germline, CDR1 WNHNN and CDR2 SYGVQD (reference sequence). The CDR3 sequence is 15 residues long. Sample: naive CD4+ T cells sorted from a lymph node. Described subset: naive CD4+ T cells, CD4+CD45RA+CD25-. This TCR was recovered from a female donor with breast cancer. The chain is built from TRBV10-1 and TRBJ2-5; 8 bases fit TRBD2. The CDR3 protein is CSSSQSAGGGETQYF. DNA of the CDR3: TGCTCCAGCAGTCAGAGCGCGGGAGGAGGAGAGACCCAGTACTTC.